These 13 T cell receptor beta chains share one sample of origin, sequenced in a study of cytomegalovirus exposure and HLA in healthy donors. The primer mix had 60 Vbeta and 13 Jbeta primers. Measured with immunoSEQ multiplex PCR; TCRdb has only the in-frame clones, and not every one. The sample has 120,000 or so clones; about 73% are singletons. Sequenced input: PBMCs. Receptor source: a woman aged 45-60 years in good health and CMV-seropositive.

The chain links TRBV7-9 to TRBJ2-3, with 11 bases aligning to TRBD2. In germline, CDR1 is SEHNR, CDR2 FQNEAQ (reference sequence). Unmatched junction bases numbered 6, after V lost 1 base and J lost 3 bases. The CDR3 spans 17 residues. The CDR3: CASSLGGTSGVTDTQYF. For the CDR3, the DNA is TGTGCCAGCAGCTTAGGGGGGACTAGCGGAGTAACAGATACGCAGTATTTT.

This clone was counted between two and nine times. This chain links TRBV4-3 with TRBJ2-2; TRBD2 might be the D (7 bases). CDR1 and CDR2 from the germline V gene are LGHNA and YSLEER. Trimming left V 0 bases short and J 7 bases short, with 15 bases between. CDR3 size: 16 residues. CDR3 in DNA: TGCGCCAGCAGCCAAGACATGGGGGGGCCGAGCGGGGAGCTGTTTTTT. It is translated as CASSQDMGGPSGELFF.

This clone has a single count. The CDR3 nucleotides are TGCGCCAGCAGCGGGGGGACAGGGGAAGAGACCCAGTACTTC. Translating it yields CASSGGTGEETQYF. The J gene is TRBJ2-5, the V gene TRBV5-1; TRBD1 aligns across 10 bases. In germline, CDR1 is SGHRS, CDR2 YFSETQ. After removal of 4 bases from V and 3 bases from J, the junction contained 3 bases not matched to a gene. CDR3 length: 14 residues.

This chain connects TRBV29-1 to TRBJ2-7; 8 bases align to TRBD1. Germline V lookup: CDR1 SQVTM, CDR2 ANQGSEA. The CDR3 runs 12 residues. The V segment lost 6 bases and the J segment 6 bases; nucleotides outside the gene matches: 7. As DNA, the CDR3 is TGCAGCGTCGCGTCCGGACAGGGCGAGCAGTACTTC. It is translated as CSVASGQGEQYF.

This chain uses TRBV7-8 with TRBJ2-7; 8 bases map to TRBD1. Germline assignment: CDR1 SGHVS and CDR2 FQNEAQ. After removal of 6 bases from V and 3 bases from J, the junction contained 4 bases not matched to a gene. The CDR3 length is 13 residues. CDR3 protein: CASSPGQDYEQYF. In DNA form, the CDR3 reads TGTGCCAGCAGTCCGGGACAGGACTACGAGCAGTACTTC.

CDR3 region: CASAGGYYEQYF. The CDR3 DNA reads TGTGCCAGCGCGGGTGGGTACTACGAGCAGTACTTC. The chain carries TRBV2 and TRBJ2-7; TRBD2 might be the D (5 bases). Looked up from germline, CDR1 is SNHLY and CDR2 is FYNNEI. This CDR3 has 12 amino acids. V dropped 8 bases and J dropped 3 bases, with 11 bases sitting between them.

This sequence joins TRBV5-1 and TRBJ2-5; 8 positions match TRBD2. With 4 bases clipped from V and 5 bases from J, the junction kept 7 bases outside the gene matches. This CDR3 region has 14 residues. The germline CDR1 and CDR2 sequences are SGHRS and YFSETQ. The CDR3 DNA reads TGCGCCAGCAGCCCGGACGGCGGGGGGGAGACCCAGTACTTC. Translated, it gives CASSPDGGGETQYF.

The chain uses TRBV19 and TRBJ1-2; 7 positions match TRBD1. The CDR3 runs 14 residues. Per germline, CDR1 LNHDA and CDR2 SQIVND (reference sequence). Trimming removed 3 bases from V and 4 bases from J; junction bases left unmatched: 5. The CDR3: CASSIPGGPYGYTF. For the CDR3, the DNA is TGTGCCAGTAGTATCCCAGGGGGGCCCTATGGCTACACCTTC.

The chain combines TRBV15 with TRBJ1-2; D not certain. CDR1 and CDR2 from the germline V gene are LNHNV and YYDKDF (reference sequence). The CDR3 sequence is 15 residues long. V gave up 0 bases and J gave up 7 bases, with 15 bases separating them. This CDR3 is CATSRDLTQATGYTF. The CDR3 bases are TGTGCCACCAGCAGAGACCTCACCCAGGCTACTGGCTACACCTTC.

This clone was picked up one time. The V gene is TRBV5-1, the J gene TRBJ2-3; 9 nucleotides align to TRBD2. The CDR3 runs to 17 residues. With V trimmed by 0 bases and J by 4 bases, 9 bases remained unmatched. Germline-derived CDR1 and CDR2 are SGHRS and YFSETQ. The CDR3 here is CASSLEGRAGGPDTQYF. In DNA form, the CDR3 reads TGCGCCAGCAGCTTGGAAGGAAGAGCGGGGGGTCCAGATACGCAGTATTTT.

The CDR3 is CASGLSGQPQHF. The CDR3, as DNA: TGTGCCAGCGGGCTCTCTGGACAGCCCCAGCATTTT. The gene calls are TRBV27 and TRBJ1-5; no clear D. V was shortened by 8 bases and J by 7 bases, with 12 bases between the two germline ends. Looked up from germline, CDR1 is MNHEY and CDR2 is SMNVEV (reference sequence). The CDR3 length is 12 residues.

The J gene is TRBJ2-1, the V gene TRBV7-9, with D perhaps TRBD1 (7 bases). Germline values: CDR1 SEHNR, CDR2 FQNEAQ (reference sequence). The V gene lost 6 bases and the J gene lost 3 bases, with 15 bases spanning the gap. The CDR3 runs to 15 residues. CDR3 amino acids: CASSGGTAVYNEQFF. CDR3 coding DNA: TGTGCCAGCAGTGGAGGGACAGCGGTCTACAATGAGCAGTTCTTC.

This clone was counted a few times. The chain couples TRBV20-1 to TRBJ2-7; D remains ambiguous. Germline assignment: CDR1 DFQATT and CDR2 SNEGSKA (reference sequence). Trimming stripped 6 bases from V and 7 bases from J, with 13 bases between. This CDR3 region has 11 residues. The CDR3 region is CSAKRYPEQYF. CDR3 DNA: TGCAGTGCAAAGAGATACCCGGAGCAGTACTTC.